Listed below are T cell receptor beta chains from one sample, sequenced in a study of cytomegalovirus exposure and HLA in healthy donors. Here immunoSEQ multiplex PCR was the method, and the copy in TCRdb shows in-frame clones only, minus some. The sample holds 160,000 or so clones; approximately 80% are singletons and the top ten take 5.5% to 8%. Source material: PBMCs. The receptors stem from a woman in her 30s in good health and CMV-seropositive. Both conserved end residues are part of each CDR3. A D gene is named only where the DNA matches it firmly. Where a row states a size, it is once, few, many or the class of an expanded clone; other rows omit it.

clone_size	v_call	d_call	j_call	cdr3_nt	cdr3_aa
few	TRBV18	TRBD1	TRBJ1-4	TGTGCCAGCTCAGTGGGGACAGAAATTAATGAAAAACTGTTTTTT	CASSVGTEINEKLFF
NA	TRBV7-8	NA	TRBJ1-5	TGTGCCAGCAGCTGGCAGGGGCATCAGCCCCAGCATTTT	CASSWQGHQPQHF
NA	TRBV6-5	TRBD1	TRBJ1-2	TGTGCCAGCAGTGGGATACAGGGGGCAAACTATGGCTACACCTTC	CASSGIQGANYGYTF
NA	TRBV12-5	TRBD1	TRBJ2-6	TGTGCTAGTGGTTGGGGACAGGGTAGGGCCAACGTCCTGACTTTC	CASGWGQGRANVLTF
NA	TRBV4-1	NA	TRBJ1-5	TGCGCCAGCAGCCAAGCGACAGGTTCCAATCAGCCCCAGCATTTT	CASSQATGSNQPQHF
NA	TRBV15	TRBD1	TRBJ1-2	TGTGCCACCAGCAGAGCGACAGGGGGCTATGGCTACACCTTC	CATSRATGGYGYTF
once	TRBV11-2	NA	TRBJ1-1	TGTGCCAGCAGCCCAGGGCGCGACACTGAAGCTTTCTTT	CASSPGRDTEAFF
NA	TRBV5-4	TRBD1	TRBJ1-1	TGTGCCAGCAGCCCGGGACAGGGGTGGAACACTGAAGCTTTCTTT	CASSPGQGWNTEAFF
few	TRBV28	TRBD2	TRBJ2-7	TGTGCCAGCAGACCGGGACTAGCGGGGGGCCCTTCCTACGAGCAGTACTTC	CASRPGLAGGPSYEQYF
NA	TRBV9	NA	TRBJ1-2	TGTGCCAGCAAGGGTGGGGGGTACGGCTACACCTTC	CASKGGGYGYTF
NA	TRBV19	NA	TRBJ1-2	TGTGCCAGTATCCCATCGACTGGGGCCGACTATGGCTACACCTTC	CASIPSTGADYGYTF
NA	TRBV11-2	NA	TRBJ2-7	TGTGCCAGCAGCTTCGAACGGGGGAACGAGCAGTACTTC	CASSFERGNEQYF
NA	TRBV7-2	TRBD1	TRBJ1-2	TGTGCCAGCAGCTCGTCCGGGACAGGGGCTAACTATGGCTACACCTTC	CASSSSGTGANYGYTF
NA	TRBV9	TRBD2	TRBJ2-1	TGTGCCAGCAGCGCGACTAGCGGGGGGTCCAATGAGCAGTTCTTC	CASSATSGGSNEQFF
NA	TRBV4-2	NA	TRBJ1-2	TGTGCCAGCAGCCAATTTGGCAGGCCTAACTATGGCTACACCTTC	CASSQFGRPNYGYTF
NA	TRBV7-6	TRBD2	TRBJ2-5	TGTGCCAGCAGCTTAACGGCTAGCGGGGGGAAAGAGACCCAGTACTTC	CASSLTASGGKETQYF
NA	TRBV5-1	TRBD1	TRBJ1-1	TGCGCCAGCAGCAGGACAGGGTCCACTGAAGCTTTCTTT	CASSRTGSTEAFF
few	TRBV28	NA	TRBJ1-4	TGTGCCAGCAGTTCTATGGAGGAAAAACTGTTTTTT	CASSSMEEKLFF
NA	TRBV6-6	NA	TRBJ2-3	TGTGCCAGCAGTTACGGGTTGACGGGTTTCACAGATACGCAGTATTTT	CASSYGLTGFTDTQYF
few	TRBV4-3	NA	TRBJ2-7	TGCGCCAGCAGCCAAGATCTGGGGGCCACGAGCTCCTACGAGCAGTACTTC	CASSQDLGATSSYEQYF
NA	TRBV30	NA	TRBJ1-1	TGTGCCCGGAGGACAGCGAACACTGAAGCTTTCTTT	CARRTANTEAFF
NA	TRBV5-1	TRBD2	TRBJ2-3	TGCGCCAGCAGCTTGAAAGGAGCGGGGGGGACTCATGGCACAGATACGCAGTATTTT	CASSLKGAGGTHGTDTQYF
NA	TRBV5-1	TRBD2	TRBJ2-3	TGCGCCAGCAGATCTGGACTAGCGGGGGACTTTGTGGATACGCAGTATTTT	CASRSGLAGDFVDTQYF
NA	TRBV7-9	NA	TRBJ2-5	TGTGCCAGCAGCTTAAGGGGGGGTTCCGAGACCCAGTACTTC	CASSLRGGSETQYF
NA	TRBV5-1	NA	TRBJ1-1	TGCGCCAGCAGCTTGGGGGCCACTGAAGCTTTCTTT	CASSLGATEAFF
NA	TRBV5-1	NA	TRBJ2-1	TGCGCCAGCAGCTACTATCTACAGGGTCTTGGGGAGCAGTTCTTC	CASSYYLQGLGEQFF
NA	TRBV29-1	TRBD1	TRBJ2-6	TGCAGCGTGAGCACAGGGGCTGGGGCCAACGTCCTGACTTTC	CSVSTGAGANVLTF
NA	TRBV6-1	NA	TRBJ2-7	TGTGCCAGCAGTCCCCGAACAGCTTACGAGCAGTACTTC	CASSPRTAYEQYF
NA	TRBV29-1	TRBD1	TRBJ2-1	TGCAGCGTCGACCCCGGGACAGGGGGTGCGAATGAGCAGTTCTTC	CSVDPGTGGANEQFF
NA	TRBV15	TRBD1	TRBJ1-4	TGTGCCACCAGTAACAGGGGCTCTAATGAAAAACTGTTTTTT	CATSNRGSNEKLFF
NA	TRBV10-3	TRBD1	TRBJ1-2	TGTGCCATCAGTAAAAGCCCAATCCGGGACAGGGCCTATGGCTACACCTTC	CAISKSPIRDRAYGYTF
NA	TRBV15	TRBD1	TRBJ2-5	TGTGCCACCAGCAGACTAAGGGGGCGTGAAGAGACCCAGTACTTC	CATSRLRGREETQYF
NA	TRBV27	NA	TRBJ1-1	TGTGCCAGCAGTCTAAGAGGGTACACTGAAGCTTTCTTT	CASSLRGYTEAFF
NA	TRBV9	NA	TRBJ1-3	TGTGCCAGCAGCGTTCAGGGATCTGGAAACACCATATATTTT	CASSVQGSGNTIYF
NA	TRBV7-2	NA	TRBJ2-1	TGTGCCAGCAGCTTAGAAGCCGAGAATGAGCAGTTCTTC	CASSLEAENEQFF
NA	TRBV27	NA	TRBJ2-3	TGTGCCAGCAGTTTACTACTGACAGATACGCAGTATTTT	CASSLLLTDTQYF
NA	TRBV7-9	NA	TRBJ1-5	TGTGCCAGCAGCCCTACAGGTTCTAGCAATCAGCCCCAGCATTTT	CASSPTGSSNQPQHF
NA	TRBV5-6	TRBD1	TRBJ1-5	TGTGCCAGCAGCCCCTCTCCGACAGGGCCGTGGCCCCAGCATTTT	CASSPSPTGPWPQHF
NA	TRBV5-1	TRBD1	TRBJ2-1	TGCGCCAGCAGCTTGTGGGACAGGGGTGGAAATGAGCAGTTCTTC	CASSLWDRGGNEQFF
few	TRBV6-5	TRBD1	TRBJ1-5	TGTGCCAGCAGTCTCCGACAGGGGGTGCAGCCCCAGCATTTT	CASSLRQGVQPQHF